This T cell receptor beta chain is drawn from a study of T cell changes during pregnancy in multiple sclerosis. The CDR3 covers 18 residues. CDR1 and CDR2 from the germline V gene are MDHEN and SYDVKM. V was pared by 4 bases and J by 0 bases, with 19 bases between. Clones were sequenced by immunoSEQ multiplex PCR, and TCRdb holds only the in-frame ones, with some missing. Seen here are over 70,000 clones, roughly 94% observed once, and the top ten hold about 0.78%. The chain is built from TRBV28 and TRBJ1-5; TRBD1 might be the D (5 bases). This clonotype was obtained from a female donor with multiple sclerosis, enrolled in a pregnancy study. The sample was peripheral blood, taken in the third trimester of pregnancy. CDR3 nucleotides: TGTGCCAGCAGTTCCCTATACTCACAGGTTTATAGCAATCAGCCCCAGCATTTT. Translated: CASSSLYSQVYSNQPQHF.